Presented here are 5 T cell receptor beta chains from one specimen sequenced in a study of blood T cell repertoires in COVID-19. This table comes from immunoSEQ multiplex PCR, and its TCRdb copy is limited to in-frame clones, with some not included. The table shows 20,000 to 30,000 clones, with 80% to 95% occurring only once. The sample was peripheral blood. The source of these receptors is a human donor in a cohort sampled during active COVID-19.

This chain joins TRBV5-1 and TRBJ1-6; 9 bases line up with TRBD1. Germline-derived CDR1 and CDR2 are SGHRS and YFSETQ. The ends lost 6 bases at V and 9 bases at J; junction bases unmatched: 13. The CDR3 has 16 residues. DNA for the CDR3: TGCGCCAGCAAGCTTGGGGAAAGGACAGGGGTTTCACCCCTCCACTTT. It yields the protein CASKLGERTGVSPLHF.

The gene calls are TRBV6-5 and TRBJ1-4, with D possibly being TRBD1 (6 bases). Germline CDR1 is MNHEY and CDR2 is SVGAGI. Trimming stripped 0 bases from V and 7 bases from J, with 15 bases between. CDR3 length equals 16 residues. The CDR3: CASSYSRRRGGEKLFF. The CDR3 DNA follows: TGTGCCAGCAGTTACTCTCGACGCAGGGGTGGTGAAAAACTGTTTTTT.

CDR3 protein: CASSLTRGQETQYF. The CDR3 region has the DNA TGTGCCAGCAGCTTAACCAGGGGGCAAGAGACCCAGTACTTC. V is TRBV11-3 and J is TRBJ2-5; TRBD1 agrees at 7 bases. Trimming removed 2 bases from V and 2 bases from J; junction bases left unmatched: 2. Germline-derived CDR1 and CDR2 are SGHNT and YENEEA. The CDR3 runs 14 residues.

This chain connects TRBV3-1 (or the pseudogene TRBV3-2) to TRBJ1-1; 7 bases align to TRBD1. This CDR3 region has 15 residues. The germline V gene encodes CDR1 LGHDT and CDR2 YNNKEL (reference sequence). After removal of 1 base from V and 0 bases from J, the junction contained 2 bases not matched to a gene. The CDR3 DNA reads TGTGCCAGCAGCCAAGCAGGGGGGATGAACACTGAAGCTTTCTTT. It encodes CASSQAGGMNTEAFF.

The genes are TRBV5-8 and TRBJ1-5; D gene unclear. V dropped 0 bases and J dropped 4 bases, with 14 bases sitting between them. Germline loops: CDR1 SGHTS, CDR2 YDEGEE. The CDR3 runs 16 residues. CDR3 amino acids: CASSLGWERGNQPQHF. DNA for the CDR3: TGTGCCAGCAGCTTGGGGTGGGAGCGTGGGAATCAGCCCCAGCATTTT.